One and the same sample provided the 32 T cell receptor beta chains below, sequenced in a study of blood T cell repertoires in COVID-19. The table came from immunoSEQ multiplex PCR; TCRdb's copy has only in-frame clones and leaves some out. The sample has tens of thousands of clones, over 60% seen once. Sequencing was done on a sample of peripheral blood. These receptors came from a young man with COVID-19, enrolled during active disease.

V is TRBV19 and J is TRBJ2-2; 10 nucleotides match TRBD1. The V segment lost 6 bases and the J segment 4 bases; nucleotides outside the gene matches: 8. Per germline, CDR1 LNHDA and CDR2 SQIVND (reference sequence). The CDR3 is 16 amino acids. The CDR3 here is CASRRDRGPVTGELFF. CDR3 DNA: TGTGCCAGTAGGAGAGACAGGGGGCCCGTCACCGGGGAGCTGTTTTTT.

The gene calls are TRBV5-4 and TRBJ2-5; weak D call: TRBD2 (7 bases). In germline, CDR1 is SGHNT, CDR2 YYREEE (reference sequence). The V and J ends lost 3 bases and 4 bases respectively, with 10 bases between them. This CDR3 spans 13 amino acids. CDR3 region: CASSSGGRETQYF. CDR3 in DNA: TGTGCCAGCAGCTCCGGGGGGCGAGAGACCCAGTACTTC.

This clone was counted once. This chain uses TRBV4-3 with TRBJ1-4, with a tentative D call TRBD1 (5 bases). Deletions cut 1 base from V and 4 bases from J, with 7 bases between. The CDR3 extends over 14 amino acids. CDR1 and CDR2 from the germline V gene are LGHNA and YSLEER. This CDR3 is CASSQAGNNEKLFF. CDR3 sequence (DNA): TGCGCCAGCAGCCAAGCAGGGAATAATGAAAAACTGTTTTTT.

This chain links TRBV30 with TRBJ2-7; D is perhaps TRBD2 (6 bases). This CDR3 spans 12 amino acids. Germline V lookup: CDR1 GTSNPN, CDR2 SVGIG (reference sequence). Deletions cut 5 bases from V and 2 bases from J, with 10 bases between. Written as DNA, the CDR3 is TGTGCCTGGTCCGGGAGCACCTACGAGCAGTACTTC. It is translated as CAWSGSTYEQYF.

This chain joins TRBV28 and TRBJ1-6; D remains ambiguous. The V gene lost 3 bases and the J gene lost 0 bases, with 9 bases spanning the gap. Germline V CDR1 and CDR2: MDHEN, SYDVKM. The CDR3 length is 16 residues. CDR3 in DNA: TGTGCCAGCAGTTTTGAGGCGGACTCCTATAATTCACCCCTCCACTTT. This translates into CASSFEADSYNSPLHF.

The chain joins TRBV5-5 to TRBJ2-7, with TRBD1 matching over 7 bases. The CDR3 runs 16 residues. CDR1 is SGHKS and CDR2 is YYEKEE in the germline V gene (reference sequence). After removal of 0 bases from V and 2 bases from J, the junction contained 8 bases not matched to a gene. CDR3 in amino acids: CASSLDYGTAPYEQYF. The CDR3 DNA reads as TGTGCCAGCAGCTTGGACTACGGGACAGCGCCCTACGAGCAGTACTTC.

J is TRBJ2-7 and V is TRBV5-8, with D perhaps TRBD1 (6 bases). Trimming shortened V by 0 bases and J by 2 bases, and 15 bases separated the two germline ends. The CDR3 runs 16 residues. Looked up from germline, CDR1 is SGHTS and CDR2 is YDEGEE. CDR3 DNA sequence: TGTGCCAGCAGCTTGGAGCAGGGGCCACAAGCCTACGAGCAGTACTTC. Protein sequence: CASSLEQGPQAYEQYF.

This clone was observed at least ten times. The sample contains more than one DNA sequence encoding this CDR3. The chain couples TRBV4-1 to TRBJ1-5, with no clear D. CDR3 length equals 16 residues. V gave up 0 bases and J gave up 2 bases, with 11 bases separating them. Germline CDR1 is MGHRA and CDR2 is YSYEKL. CDR3 in amino acids: CASSQDGGLGNQPQHF. CDR3 in DNA: TGCGCCAGCAGCCAAGATGGCGGGCTTGGCAATCAGCCCCAGCATTTT.

The chain couples TRBV10-3 to TRBJ1-5; 10 bases line up with TRBD1. CDR1 ENHRY and CDR2 SYGVKD come from the germline V gene. There are 15 residues in the CDR3. The V and J ends lost 1 base and 5 bases, in that order; junction bases with no gene match: 2. The CDR3 reads CAISEFGTGDQPQHF. The CDR3 nucleotides read TGTGCCATCAGTGAGTTCGGGACAGGGGATCAGCCCCAGCATTTT.

This sequence joins TRBV11-3 and TRBJ2-1; D gene unclear. This CDR3 spans 13 amino acids. Trimming took off 3 bases at V and 6 bases at J, with 9 bases between the two ends. CDR1 SGHNT and CDR2 YENEEA come from the germline V gene. This CDR3 reads CASSLSPSNEQFF. CDR3 coding DNA: TGTGCCAGCAGCTTGTCGCCTAGCAATGAGCAGTTCTTC.

V usage is TRBV10-3 and J usage is TRBJ2-1, with 9 bases matching TRBD2. The CDR3 spans 15 residues. Germline loops: CDR1 ENHRY, CDR2 SYGVKD. V shed 10 bases, J shed 4 bases, and the junction held 11 bases outside the gene matches. CDR3 protein: CATVAGVGVYNEQFF. The DNA of the CDR3 is TGTGCCACCGTAGCGGGAGTGGGGGTTTACAATGAGCAGTTCTTC.

Notes on this clone: The DNA is omitted, as the CDR3 cannot be located on it reliably, and the CDR3 follows TCRdb's listing. The rearrangement joins TRBV21-1 to TRBJ2-3; the DNA was not compared with TRBD2, the D call given in the table. TRBV21-1 is termed a pseudogene. The CDR3 region is 21 residues in length, termini included. The CDR3 region is CASKPGGEVAGGNGSSDTQYF.

This chain uses TRBV24-1 with TRBJ2-2; D may be TRBD1 (6 bases). This CDR3 is built from 16 residues. Trimming stripped 0 bases from V and 3 bases from J, with 10 bases between. The V gene's germline CDR1 is KGHDR and CDR2 SFDVKD. The CDR3 reads CATSDLRQVDTGELFF. In nucleotides, the CDR3 is TGTGCCACCAGTGATTTGAGACAGGTAGACACCGGGGAGCTGTTTTTT.

V usage is TRBV6-5 and J usage is TRBJ2-5; 9 bases fit TRBD1. The V gene end was trimmed by 0 bases and the J gene end by 4 bases; junction bases not matched to a gene: 6. Germline-derived CDR1 and CDR2 are MNHEY and SVGAGI. This CDR3 spans 16 amino acids. The CDR3 DNA sequence: TGTGCCAGCAGTTACTCGGGACAGGGTATCGGAGAGACCCAGTACTTC. This codes for CASSYSGQGIGETQYF.

In its sample, this clone was seen a few times. The rearrangement uses TRBV7-3 and TRBJ1-1; 7 bases agree with TRBD1. J lost 1 base, V lost 5 bases, and 1 base had no gene match. The V gene's germline CDR1 is SGHTA and CDR2 FQGTGA. The CDR3 has 13 amino acids. DNA for the CDR3: TGTGCCAGCAGCGGGGACAGGAACACTGAAGCTTTCTTT. Translated, it gives CASSGDRNTEAFF. Based on the CDR3 plus reference TRBV7-3 and TRBJ1-1, the full variable domain is GAGVSQTPSNKVTEKGKYVELRCDPISGHTALYWYRQSLGQGPEFLIYFQGTGAADDSGLPNDRFFAVRPEGSVSTLKIQRTERGDSAVYLCASSGDRNTEAFFGQGTRLTVV.

This chain uses TRBV2 with TRBJ2-2; D is ambiguous. The CDR3 is 14 amino acids. Germline lookup yields CDR1 SNHLY and CDR2 FYNNEI. Trimming removed 5 bases at V and 1 base at J, with 8 bases between. CDR3 in amino acids: CASSLQRNTGELFF. CDR3 DNA sequence: TGTGCCAGCAGTTTACAGAGGAACACCGGGGAGCTGTTTTTT.

This clone was seen just once. The genes are TRBV5-4 and TRBJ2-4, with TRBD1 as a possible D gene (5 bases). Per germline, CDR1 SGHNT and CDR2 YYREEE (reference sequence). The CDR3 loop spans 14 amino acids. Trimming took 6 bases from V and 3 from J, leaving 13 bases between them. The CDR3 loop reads CASTSEQVKNIQYF. CDR3 coding DNA: TGTGCCAGCACTTCGGAACAGGTCAAAAACATTCAGTACTTC.

The chain links TRBV2 to TRBJ2-5, with 7 bases that match TRBD2. With V trimmed by 0 bases and J by 3 bases, 4 bases remained unmatched. CDR3 length: 15 amino acids. CDR1 and CDR2 from the germline V gene are SNHLY and FYNNEI. The CDR3 protein is CASSEANLAEETQYF. DNA for the CDR3: TGTGCCAGCAGTGAAGCGAACCTAGCGGAAGAGACCCAGTACTTC.

This clone has just one count. The CDR3 region is CASSLFDRGDEKLFF. The CDR3 DNA follows: TGTGCCAGCAGTTTGTTCGACAGGGGTGATGAAAAACTGTTTTTT. The chain is built from TRBV28 and TRBJ1-4, with TRBD1 identical over 8 bases. In germline, CDR1 is MDHEN, CDR2 SYDVKM. Losses at the gene ends were 3 bases for V and 6 bases for J; bases not matched to a gene: 6. The CDR3 covers 15 residues.

J is TRBJ2-2 and V is TRBV7-3; 8 bases are shared with TRBD1. The V gene end was trimmed by 4 bases and the J gene end by 3 bases; junction bases not matched to a gene: 7. The CDR3 sequence is 16 residues long. Germline V gives CDR1 SGHTA, CDR2 FQGTGA. DNA for the CDR3: TGTGCCAGCAGCTCTACAGGGGGGAAACACACCGGGGAGCTGTTTTTT. Its protein product is CASSSTGGKHTGELFF.

The J gene is TRBJ1-5, the V gene TRBV2; D remains unclear. CDR3 length equals 12 residues. Trimming took 8 bases from V and 7 from J, leaving 12 bases between them. Germline V gene data show CDR1 as SNHLY and CDR2 as FYNNEI. Here the CDR3 reads CASSEGGQPQHF. The CDR3 nucleotides read TGTGCCAGCTCAGAGGGTGGACAGCCCCAGCATTTT. The full variable domain, rest sourced from reference TRBV2 and TRBJ1-5, is EPEVTQTPSHQVTQMGQEVILRCVPISNHLYFYWYRQILGQKVEFLVSFYNNEISEKSEIFDDQFSVERPDGSNFTLKIRSTKLEDSAMYFCASSEGGQPQHFGDGTRLSIL.

This clone appeared a few times. The CDR3 reads CASSYGTGNSPLHF. The CDR3 nucleotides are TGCGCCAGCAGCTACGGGACAGGGAATTCACCCCTCCACTTT. The rearrangement joins TRBV4-1 to TRBJ1-6; 9 bases are a match to TRBD1. Germline assignment: CDR1 MGHRA and CDR2 YSYEKL. J gave up 7 bases and V 5 bases, and 3 bases lay outside the gene matches. The CDR3 consists of 14 residues.

This chain joins TRBV27 and TRBJ1-5, with TRBD1 matching 7 bases. CDR3 length: 17 residues. V was clipped by 6 bases and J by 2 bases; unmatched bases: 13. Per germline, CDR1 MNHEY and CDR2 SMNVEV (reference sequence). CDR3 residues: CASSRLAIQGGNQPQHF. The CDR3 DNA is TGTGCCAGCAGCCGATTGGCGATTCAGGGGGGCAATCAGCCCCAGCATTTT.

Points on this clone: Sequence at one end of the junction differs from germline and may be a read error. The V and J genes are TRBV10-3 and TRBJ2-7; tentative D call: TRBD1 (5 bases). From germline, CDR1 is ENHRY and CDR2 SYGVKD. CDR3 length equals 15 residues. The CDR3 is CAISESIQRGDEQYF. In DNA, the CDR3 is TGTGCCATCAGCGAGTCGATCCAAAGGGGCGACGAGCAGTACTTC.

The rearrangement links TRBV7-3 to TRBJ1-2; perhaps TRBD1 as D (5 bases). This CDR3 is 13 amino acids long. CDR1 and CDR2 from the germline V gene are SGHTA and FQGTGA. V lost 1 base and J 2 bases, leaving 5 bases between the germline ends. The CDR3 region has the DNA TGTGCCAGCAGCTTAAGACAGAACTATGGCTACACCTTC. It translates to CASSLRQNYGYTF.

This clone was counted ten times or more. This rearrangement joins TRBV19 to TRBJ1-2; D gene uncertain. Germline V gives CDR1 LNHDA, CDR2 SQIVND (reference sequence). This CDR3 has 15 amino acids. Trimming took 5 bases from V and 2 from J, leaving 15 bases between them. The CDR3 here is CASSSSRIYNYGYTF. In nucleotides, the CDR3 is TGTGCCAGTAGTTCCTCGAGGATATACAACTATGGCTACACCTTC.

The chain combines TRBV23-1 with TRBJ1-1; D gene unclear. TRBV23-1 is flagged as an ORF with uncertain function. V gave up 0 bases and J gave up 1 base, with 15 bases separating them. The CDR3 loop spans 17 amino acids. The CDR3 here is CASSQSAPSCWNTEAFF. The CDR3, as DNA: TGCGCCAGCAGTCAATCGGCACCCAGTTGCTGGAACACTGAAGCTTTCTTT.

This clone was counted a few times. The chain carries TRBV6-5 and TRBJ1-3; 7 bases are a match to TRBD1. CDR1 is MNHEY and CDR2 is SVGAGI in the germline V gene. CDR3 length: 13 residues. The ends lost 6 bases at V and 9 bases at J; junction bases unmatched: 8. The CDR3 spells CASRIQGGGTIYF. The DNA for the CDR3 is TGTGCCAGCAGAATCCAGGGGGGAGGCACCATATATTTT.

Remarks on this clone: The same CDR3 arises from other DNA sequences in this sample as well. The chain joins TRBV21-1 to TRBJ2-3; no DNA check was done on the table's D call, TRBD2. TRBV21-1 has pseudogene status. There are 19 residues in the CDR3. CDR3 residues: CASSKGRAGGPGGGDTQYF. In DNA form, the CDR3 reads TGTGCCAGCAGCAAAGGAAGAGCGGGAGGGCCGGGGGGGGGAGATACGCAGTATTTT.

This clone came up many times. This chain links TRBV3-1 (or the pseudogene TRBV3-2) with TRBJ2-3; 9 bases fit TRBD2. The V and J ends lost 0 bases and 3 bases, in that order; junction bases with no gene match: 4. The CDR3 is 16 amino acids. Per the germline V gene, CDR1 is LGHDT and CDR2 is YNNKEL (reference sequence). The CDR3 DNA is TGTGCCAGCAGCCAAGAGCGGGGGGGCGGGACAGATACGCAGTATTTT. Translating it yields CASSQERGGGTDTQYF.

The genes are TRBV27 and TRBJ2-7; 7 nucleotides line up with TRBD1. The V gene's germline CDR1 is MNHEY and CDR2 SMNVEV (reference sequence). The CDR3 is 15 amino acids. Unmatched junction bases numbered 7, after V lost 5 bases and J lost 0 bases. CDR3 sequence reads: CASSPNRGSSYEQYF. As DNA, the CDR3 is TGTGCCAGCAGTCCTAACAGGGGCTCCTCCTACGAGCAGTACTTC.

V usage is TRBV5-1 and J usage is TRBJ2-6; D not resolved. Trimming shortened V by 3 bases and J by 0 bases, and 10 bases separated the two germline ends. The CDR3 has 16 residues. In germline, CDR1 is SGHRS, CDR2 YFSETQ. DNA for the CDR3: TGCGCCAGCAGCTCCCGACGGAGCTCTGGGGCCAACGTCCTGACTTTC. Translation gives CASSSRRSSGANVLTF.